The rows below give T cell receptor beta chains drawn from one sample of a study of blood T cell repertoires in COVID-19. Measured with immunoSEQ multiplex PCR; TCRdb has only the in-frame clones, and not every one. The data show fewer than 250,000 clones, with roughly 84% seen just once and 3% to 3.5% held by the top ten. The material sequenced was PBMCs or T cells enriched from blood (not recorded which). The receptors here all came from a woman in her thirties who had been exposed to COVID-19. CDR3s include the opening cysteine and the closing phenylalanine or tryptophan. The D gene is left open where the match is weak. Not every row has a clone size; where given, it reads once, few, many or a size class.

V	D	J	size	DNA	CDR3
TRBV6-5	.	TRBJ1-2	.	TGTGCCAGCACCTTAGGGCAGGGCTATGGCTACACCTTC	CASTLGQGYGYTF
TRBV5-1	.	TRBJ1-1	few	TGCGCCAGCAGCTTGGCCTGGAACACTGAAGCTTTCTTT	CASSLAWNTEAFF
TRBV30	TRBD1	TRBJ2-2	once	TGTGCCTGGACCACAGGGGTCGCCGGGGAGCTGTTTTTT	CAWTTGVAGELFF
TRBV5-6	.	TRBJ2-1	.	TGTGCCAGCAGCTTGGTGGCGGGGGCTGCCTTCTACAATGAGCAGTTCTTC	CASSLVAGAAFYNEQFF
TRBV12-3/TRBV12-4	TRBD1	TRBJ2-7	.	TGTGCCAGCAGTCTGACAGGGTCAGGCGAGCAGTACTTC	CASSLTGSGEQYF
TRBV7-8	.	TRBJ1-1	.	TGTGCCAGCAGCTCCGTGTTGCGGGGTGAAGCTTTCTTT	CASSSVLRGEAFF
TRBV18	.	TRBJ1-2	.	TGTGCCAGCTCACTAGGACTTCGATATGGCTACACCTTC	CASSLGLRYGYTF
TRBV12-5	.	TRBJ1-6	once	TGTGCTAGTGGTTTGGTCGGGGGGGGCAAAAATTCACCCCTCCACTTT	CASGLVGGGKNSPLHF
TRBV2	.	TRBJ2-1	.	TGTGCCAGCAGTGGGTCAGGACAGGAGCAGTTCTTC	CASSGSGQEQFF
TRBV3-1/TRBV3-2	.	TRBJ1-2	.	TGTGCCAGCAGCCAAGAACGTAGTGTTGGCTACACCTTC	CASSQERSVGYTF
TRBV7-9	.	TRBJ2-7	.	TGTGCCAGCAGCTTACGGGGCGAGCAGTACTTC	CASSLRGEQYF
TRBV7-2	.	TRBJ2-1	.	TGTGCCAGCAGCTTATTTAACAATGAGCAGTTCTTC	CASSLFNNEQFF
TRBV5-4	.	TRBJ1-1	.	TGTGCCAGCAGCTTGATCGGGGAGACTGAAGCTTTCTTT	CASSLIGETEAFF
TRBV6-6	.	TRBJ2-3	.	TGTGCCAGCAGAGACTCCGCCCAAAGCACAGATACGCAGTATTTT	CASRDSAQSTDTQYF
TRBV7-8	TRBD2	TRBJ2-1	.	TGTGCCAGCAGCTTAGATTTTCGCGGGGGGAAATACAATGAGCAGTTCTTC	CASSLDFRGGKYNEQFF
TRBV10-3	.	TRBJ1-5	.	TGTGCCATCAGTGAGTCGTGGGCGGGGATACAGCCCCAGCATTTT	CAISESWAGIQPQHF
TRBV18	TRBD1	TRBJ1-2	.	TGTGCCAGCTCCCACGCCCCCCCGGACGGACAGGTTTATGGCTACACCTTC	CASSHAPPDGQVYGYTF
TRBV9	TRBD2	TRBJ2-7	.	TGTGCCAGCAGCGGTCTAGCGGGGGGGAGCTCCTACGAGCAGTACTTC	CASSGLAGGSSYEQYF
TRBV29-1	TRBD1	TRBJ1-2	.	TGCAGCGTTGTGGCAGGGGGTGACTATGGCTACACCTTC	CSVVAGGDYGYTF
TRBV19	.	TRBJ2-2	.	TGTGCCACAGAGGGGGACACCGGGGAGCTGTTTTTT	CATEGDTGELFF
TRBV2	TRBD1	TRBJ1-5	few	TGTGCCAGCAACAAGGACAGGGCGTCTCAGCCCCAGCATTTT	CASNKDRASQPQHF
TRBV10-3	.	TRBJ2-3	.	TGTGCCATCAGCCAGGGGTCGAGCACAGATACGCAGTATTTT	CAISQGSSTDTQYF
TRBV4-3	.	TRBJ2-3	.	TGCGCCAGCAGCCAATCCTCGACTGGCACAGATACGCAGTATTTT	CASSQSSTGTDTQYF
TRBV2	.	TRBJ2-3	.	TGTGCCAGCAGTGAAGATTGGGGGGTCGCAGATACGCAGTATTTT	CASSEDWGVADTQYF
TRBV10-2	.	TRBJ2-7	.	TGCGCCAGCAGTGAGATTGTGGTAGGGAGTGAGCAGTACTTC	CASSEIVVGSEQYF
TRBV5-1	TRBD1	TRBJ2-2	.	TGCGCCAGCAGCCCGGGGGACAGGGAAACCGGGGAGCTGTTTTTT	CASSPGDRETGELFF
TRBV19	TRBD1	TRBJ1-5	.	TGTGCCAGCACTAAACAGGGGAGCGGTCAGCCCCAGCATTTT	CASTKQGSGQPQHF
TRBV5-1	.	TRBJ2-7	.	TGCGCCAGCAGCTATGCGGCCTCCTACGAGCAGTACTTC	CASSYAASYEQYF
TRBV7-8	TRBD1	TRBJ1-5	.	TGTGCCAGCAGCCCGAAGGACAGGGACGATCAGCCCCAGCATTTT	CASSPKDRDDQPQHF
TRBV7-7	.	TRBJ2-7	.	TGTGCCAGCAGCCCACGGGACAACTCCTACGAGCAGTACTTC	CASSPRDNSYEQYF
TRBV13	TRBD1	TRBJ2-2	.	TGTGCCAGCAGCCGTATGCAACGTCCCGGGACAGGGGATGTCGCCGGGGAGCTGTTTTTT	CASSRMQRPGTGDVAGELFF
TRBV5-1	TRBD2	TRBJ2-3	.	TGCGCCAGCAGCACTGGACTAGCGGGGGGGCATAGTGCAGATACGCAGTATTTT	CASSTGLAGGHSADTQYF
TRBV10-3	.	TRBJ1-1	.	TGTGCCATCAATAACGCGGAGGGCGCTGAAGCTTTCTTT	CAINNAEGAEAFF
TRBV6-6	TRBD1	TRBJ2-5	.	TGTGCCAGCAGTACTCAGGGGGCCCCTTACCAAGAGACCCAGTACTTC	CASSTQGAPYQETQYF
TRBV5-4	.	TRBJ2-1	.	TGTGCCAGCAGCTTGGATGGTCGGGGTTACAATGAGCAGTTCTTC	CASSLDGRGYNEQFF
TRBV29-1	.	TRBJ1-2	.	TGCGCCTCCACACTCGGAGGGGCGCGGGGCTACACCTTC	CASTLGGARGYTF
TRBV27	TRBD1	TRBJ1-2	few	TGTGCCAGCAGCCCGACAGGGAACTATGGCTACACCTTC	CASSPTGNYGYTF
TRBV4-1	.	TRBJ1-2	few	TGCGCCAGCAGCCAAGAGCGGCAGGGTGACTATGGCTACACCTTC	CASSQERQGDYGYTF
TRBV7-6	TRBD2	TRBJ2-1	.	TGTGCCAGCAGCTTAGCGATGGCTAGCGGGGACCTCTACAATGAGCAGTTCTTC	CASSLAMASGDLYNEQFF